These 25 T cell receptor beta chains originate from one sample sequenced in a study of CD8 T cells in Susac syndrome. Reverse transcription of roughly 0.5 to 1 ug RNA was carried out with random hexamers. TCRdb re-called the immunoSEQ multiplex PCR reads through MiXCR, storing one row per CDR3 protein. Of roughly 200,000 distinct CDR3 sequences in the sample, under 95% are singletons; the top ten hold 0.1% to 0.12%. Sample: CD4+ T cells from PBMCs. The receptors come from a human donor with Susac syndrome.

This clonotype was observed once. The gene calls are TRBV20-1 and TRBJ2-2; 12 positions match TRBD2. CDR3 length: 17 residues. V lost 6 bases, J lost 4 bases, and 12 bases stayed unmatched. The germline V gene encodes CDR1 DFQATT and CDR2 SNEGSKA (reference sequence). DNA of the CDR3: TGCAGTGCAGTTAGACTAGCGGGGGATGCACTCACCGGGGAGCTGTTTTTT. It yields the protein CSAVRLAGDALTGELFF.

The chain carries TRBV20-1 and TRBJ1-2; D ambiguous. The CDR3 length is 14 residues. The germline V gene encodes CDR1 DFQATT and CDR2 SNEGSKA (reference sequence). Trimming left V 0 bases short and J 8 bases short, with 16 bases between. The CDR3 nucleotides are TGCAGTGCTAGAGATAAGTCCCGGGTATTCGGCTACACCTTC. This sequence encodes CSARDKSRVFGYTF.

The genes are TRBV15 and TRBJ1-4, with 7 bases aligning to TRBD1. Trimming removed 5 bases from V and 8 bases from J; junction bases left unmatched: 5. The germline V gene has CDR1 LNHNV and CDR2 YYDKDF (reference sequence). The CDR3 runs 13 residues. Here the CDR3 reads CATSSGGREKLFF. The CDR3, as DNA: TGTGCCACCAGCTCAGGGGGACGCGAAAAACTGTTTTTT.

The CDR3 here is CASKQDGGGNEQFF. CDR3 nucleotides: TGTGCCAGCAAACAGGACGGGGGGGGGAATGAGCAGTTCTTC. The genes are TRBV2 and TRBJ2-1; 8 bases line up with TRBD2. Germline V lookup: CDR1 SNHLY, CDR2 FYNNEI. CDR3 length: 14 amino acids. V lost 7 bases to trimming and J lost 7 bases; unmatched junction nucleotides: 9.

The chain carries TRBV6-1 and TRBJ2-7; the D is unclear. This CDR3 is 12 amino acids long. The germline V gene has CDR1 MNHNS and CDR2 SASEGT. V gave up 3 bases and J gave up 4 bases, with 7 bases separating them. The CDR3 DNA follows: TGTGCCAGCAGTGAGTGGCGGTACGAGCAGTACTTC. This translates into CASSEWRYEQYF.

The rearrangement uses TRBV5-8 and TRBJ1-4; weak D call: TRBD1 (5 bases). V lost 3 bases and J lost 3, with 18 bases in between. The CDR3 spans 17 residues. The V gene's germline CDR1 is SGHTS and CDR2 YDEGEE. CDR3 sequence reads: CASSSTIGAGANEKLFF. The CDR3 coding sequence is TGTGCCAGCAGCTCGACAATCGGGGCGGGAGCTAATGAAAAACTGTTTTTT.

The chain recombines TRBV7-2 with TRBJ1-2; D ambiguous. The CDR3 extends over 12 amino acids. Per the germline V gene, CDR1 is SGHTA and CDR2 is FQGNSA. Trimming shortened V by 0 bases and J by 4 bases, and 3 bases separated the two germline ends. DNA for the CDR3: TGTGCCAGCAGCTTAGCGTCCTATGGCTACACCTTC. It specifies CASSLASYGYTF.

This chain joins TRBV5-4 and TRBJ2-5; 8 nucleotides agree with TRBD1. V lost 4 bases and J lost 4; bases outside the gene matches: 6. This CDR3 has 14 residues. Germline values: CDR1 SGHNT, CDR2 YYREEE (reference sequence). This chain's CDR3 is CASSQTGALETQYF. The DNA of the CDR3 is TGTGCCAGCAGCCAGACAGGGGCCTTAGAGACCCAGTACTTC.

V usage is TRBV24-1 and J usage is TRBJ2-1, with TRBD1 matching over 8 bases. This CDR3 region has 14 residues. Looked up from germline, CDR1 is KGHDR and CDR2 is SFDVKD. After removal of 6 bases from V and 12 bases from J, the junction contained 12 bases not matched to a gene. The chain's CDR3 is CATSSGTGKPPQFF. As DNA, the CDR3 is TGTGCCACCAGTTCGGGGACAGGAAAACCACCGCAGTTCTTC.

The chain has TRBV7-9 and TRBJ1-1; no firm D call. Trimming left V 3 bases short and J 2 bases short, with 7 bases between. The CDR3 extends over 13 amino acids. Germline assignment: CDR1 SEHNR and CDR2 FQNEAQ (reference sequence). DNA for the CDR3: TGTGCCAGCAGCTTTTGGGGTAACACTGAAGCTTTCTTT. It specifies CASSFWGNTEAFF. Variable domain in full (rest from reference TRBV7-9 and TRBJ1-1): DTGVSQNPRHKITKRGQNVTFRCDPISEHNRLYWYRQTLGQGPEFLTYFQNEAQLEKSRLLSDRFSAERPKGSFSTLEIQRTEQGDSAMYLCASSFWGNTEAFFGQGTRLTVV.

This chain connects TRBV3-1 to TRBJ2-2, with 10 positions matching TRBD1. CDR3 length: 15 residues. The germline gives CDR1 LGHDT, CDR2 YNNKEL (reference sequence). Unmatched junction bases numbered 5, after V lost 7 bases and J lost 3 bases. The CDR3 region is CASTPGTGDTGELFF. The CDR3 DNA is TGTGCCAGCACGCCCGGGACAGGGGACACCGGGGAGCTGTTTTTT.

The gene calls are TRBV20-1 and TRBJ2-7; 10 nucleotides agree with TRBD2. Germline V gives CDR1 DFQATT, CDR2 SNEGSKA (reference sequence). There are 12 residues in the CDR3. Trimming cost V 6 bases and J 6 bases; bases outside gene matches: 5. CDR3 protein: CSANGLAVEQYF. The CDR3, as DNA: TGCAGTGCGAACGGACTAGCGGTCGAGCAGTACTTC.

The V gene is TRBV6-1, the J gene TRBJ1-6, with D hard to call. Looked up from germline, CDR1 is MNHNS and CDR2 is SASEGT. V was clipped by 8 bases and J by 8 bases, with 10 bases between them. The length of the CDR3 is 12 residues. CDR3 sequence reads: CASREQYSPLHF. CDR3 nucleotide sequence: TGTGCCAGCCGGGAGCAATATTCACCCCTCCACTTT.

The chain has TRBV29-1 and TRBJ2-3; D unclear. Between the trimmed V and J ends, which lost 6 bases and 2 bases, there was a span of 6 bases. The CDR3 sequence is 11 residues long. Germline V gene data show CDR1 as SQVTM and CDR2 as ANQGSEA. The DNA of the CDR3 is TGCAGCGTAGTTAACACAGATACGCAGTATTTT. Protein: CSVVNTDTQYF.

The chain links TRBV7-6 to TRBJ2-5, with TRBD2 identical over 13 bases. The ends lost 5 bases at V and 4 bases at J; junction bases unmatched: 10. CDR3 length: 17 residues. Germline V gene data show CDR1 as SGHVS and CDR2 as FNYEAQ. CDR3 bases: TGTGCCAGCAGCAACCCCCTTGGACTAGCGGGGGCAGAGACCCAGTACTTC. It translates to CASSNPLGLAGAETQYF.

This clonotype showed up just a few times. The V and J genes are TRBV12-3 or TRBV12-4 and TRBJ2-3; TRBD2 matches at 7 bases. Trimming removed 3 bases from V and 0 bases from J; junction bases left unmatched: 3. The CDR3 consists of 15 residues. The CDR3, as DNA: TGTGCCAGCAGTTTCGGGCGGGGGAGCACAGATACGCAGTATTTT. Its translation: CASSFGRGSTDTQYF.

The chain employs TRBV30 and TRBJ1-1; 8 positions agree with TRBD1. Germline trimming cut 4 bases from V and 3 bases from J; bases unmatched to any gene: 4. The CDR3 is 13 residues long. Germline values: CDR1 GTSNPN, CDR2 SVGIG (reference sequence). Here the CDR3 DNA reads TGTGCCTGGACCGTGGACAGGGACACTGAAGCTTTCTTT. The encoded protein is CAWTVDRDTEAFF.

The chain uses TRBV5-6 and TRBJ2-2; D assignment may be TRBD1 or TRBD2 (6 bases each). This CDR3 has 16 amino acids. The germline CDR1 and CDR2 sequences are SGHDT and YYEEEE. V was cut by 4 bases and J by 4 bases, with 17 bases left in between. CDR3: CASSRRDLGGTGELFF. CDR3 bases: TGTGCCAGCAGCCGGCGGGACCTAGGGGGCACCGGGGAGCTGTTTTTT.

The gene calls are TRBV2 and TRBJ1-1; 7 positions match TRBD1. Germline-derived CDR1 and CDR2 are SNHLY and FYNNEI. Trimming cost V 6 bases and J 4 bases; bases outside gene matches: 5. The CDR3 is made up of 13 amino acids. CDR3 nucleotide sequence: TGTGCCAGCAGATTTACAGGGGCCACTGAAGCTTTCTTT. It codes for CASRFTGATEAFF. The whole variable domain, filled in from reference TRBV2 and TRBJ1-1, reads EPEVTQTPSHQVTQMGQEVILRCVPISNHLYFYWYRQILGQKVEFLVSFYNNEISEKSEIFDDQFSVERPDGSNFTLKIRSTKLEDSAMYFCASRFTGATEAFFGQGTRLTVV.

The chain joins TRBV5-6 to TRBJ1-5, with D maybe TRBD1 (6 bases). Germline CDR1 reads SGHDT; CDR2 reads YYEEEE. Trimming removed 4 bases from V and 2 bases from J, with 13 bases in between. The CDR3 covers 15 residues. In DNA form, the CDR3 reads TGTGCCAGCAGCCATACAGGGCCCGGCAATCAGCCCCAGCATTTT. This gives the protein CASSHTGPGNQPQHF.

This clonotype showed up just once. V is TRBV12-5 and J is TRBJ1-1; D is unclear. Between the trimmed V and J ends, which lost 5 bases and 5 bases, there was a span of 15 bases. The CDR3 sequence is 14 residues long. Germline V gene sequence: CDR1 LGHNT, CDR2 FRNRAP. CDR3 coding DNA: TGTGCTAGTGGTCCTGCCCGGGGTAAGACTGAAGCTTTCTTT. Translating it yields CASGPARGKTEAFF.

The chain is built from TRBV7-3 and TRBJ1-1; no firm D call. Germline CDR1 is SGHTA and CDR2 is FQGTGA. CDR3 length: 15 residues. The V and J ends lost 2 bases and 0 bases respectively, with 10 bases between them. The CDR3 reads CASSLFGGVNTEAFF. DNA for the CDR3: TGTGCCAGCAGCTTATTCGGCGGAGTGAACACTGAAGCTTTCTTT.

The chain joins TRBV6-5 to TRBJ1-2, with D possibly matching TRBD1 (6 bases). Germline V gene lookup returns CDR1 MNHEY and CDR2 SVGAGI. The CDR3 loop spans 14 amino acids. Trimming removed 8 bases from V and 4 bases from J, with 17 bases in between. Here the CDR3 reads CASGPGGGGYGYTF. The CDR3 DNA reads as TGTGCCAGCGGCCCTGGGGGCGGAGGCTATGGCTACACCTTC.

This clonotype was seen more than once but under ten times. The chain has TRBV12-3 or TRBV12-4 and TRBJ2-5, with 8 nucleotides matching TRBD1. V dropped 6 bases and J dropped 5; count of bases not matched to a gene: 5. The CDR3 is 13 residues long. In nucleotides, the CDR3 is TGTGCCAGCAGCCAGGACAGGGCTGAGACCCAGTACTTC. This encodes CASSQDRAETQYF.

V is TRBV14 and J is TRBJ2-4, with D possibly being TRBD1 (5 bases). Germline loops: CDR1 SGHDN, CDR2 FVKESK. Trimming shortened V by 3 bases and J by 5 bases, and 14 bases separated the two germline ends. The CDR3 covers 15 residues. In DNA form, the CDR3 reads TGTGCCAGCAGCCACCAGCCCAGGGTCGAAAACATTCAGTACTTC. Its protein is CASSHQPRVENIQYF.